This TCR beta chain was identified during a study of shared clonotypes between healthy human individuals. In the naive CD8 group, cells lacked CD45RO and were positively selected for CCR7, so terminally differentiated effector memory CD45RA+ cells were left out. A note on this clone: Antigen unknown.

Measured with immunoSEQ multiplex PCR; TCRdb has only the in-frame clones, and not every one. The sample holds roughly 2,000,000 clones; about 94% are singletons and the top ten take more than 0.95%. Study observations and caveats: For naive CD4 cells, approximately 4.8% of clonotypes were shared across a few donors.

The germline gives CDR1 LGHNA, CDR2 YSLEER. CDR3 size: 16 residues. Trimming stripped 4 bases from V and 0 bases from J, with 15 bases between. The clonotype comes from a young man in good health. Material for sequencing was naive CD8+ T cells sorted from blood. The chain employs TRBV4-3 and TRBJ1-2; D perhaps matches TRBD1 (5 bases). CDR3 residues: CASSPLKGNPNYGYTF. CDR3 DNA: TGCGCCAGCAGCCCACTAAAGGGGAATCCTAACTATGGCTACACCTTC.